These T cell receptor beta chains were read from a single sample in a study of shared clonotypes between healthy human individuals. Method: immunoSEQ multiplex PCR; TCRdb's copy keeps in-frame clones and lacks some. Of more than 550,000 clones detected, about 92% appear once; the ten largest clones hold approximately 24%. The sequenced material came from naive CD8+ T cells sorted from blood. These TCRs come from a man under 40 in good health. CDR3s include the opening cysteine and the closing phenylalanine or tryptophan. Each record gives: D gene, J gene, clone size, V gene, CDR3 protein, CDR3 DNA. A D gene is named only where the DNA matches it firmly. A row's size may be missing; if present it is once, few, many or a size class.

D gene: NA; J gene: TRBJ2-1; clone size: NA; V gene: TRBV7-9; CDR3 protein: CASIPERLGFDNEQFF; CDR3 DNA: TGTGCCAGCATACCTGAGAGGTTGGGGTTCGACAATGAGCAGTTCTTC
D gene: TRBD2; J gene: TRBJ2-1; clone size: NA; V gene: TRBV13; CDR3 protein: CASSSGLAGDHEQFF; CDR3 DNA: TGTGCCAGCAGCTCGGGACTAGCGGGAGACCATGAGCAGTTCTTC
D gene: NA; J gene: TRBJ2-1; clone size: NA; V gene: TRBV7-9; CDR3 protein: CASGRDAYEFF; CDR3 DNA: TGTGCCTCCGGACGGGACGCGTATGAGTTCTTC
D gene: TRBD1; J gene: TRBJ2-7; clone size: NA; V gene: TRBV4-1; CDR3 protein: CASSQDGTGIYEQYF; CDR3 DNA: TGCGCCAGCAGCCAAGATGGGACAGGAATATACGAGCAGTACTTC
D gene: TRBD2; J gene: TRBJ2-2; clone size: once; V gene: TRBV7-6; CDR3 protein: CASSILAGLAGDAGELFF; CDR3 DNA: TGTGCCAGCAGCATTCTAGCCGGACTAGCGGGAGATGCCGGGGAGCTGTTTTTT
D gene: TRBD2; J gene: TRBJ2-7; clone size: NA; V gene: TRBV11-2; CDR3 protein: CASSTGGRAHEQYF; CDR3 DNA: TGTGCCAGCAGTACGGGTGGGAGGGCTCACGAGCAGTACTTC
D gene: NA; J gene: TRBJ2-7; clone size: NA; V gene: TRBV5-1; CDR3 protein: CASSQDKNEQYF; CDR3 DNA: TGCGCCAGCAGCCAGGACAAGAACGAGCAGTACTTC
D gene: NA; J gene: TRBJ1-1; clone size: NA; V gene: TRBV5-1; CDR3 protein: CASSLGQGHTEAFF; CDR3 DNA: TGCGCCAGCAGCTTGGGGCAGGGCCACACTGAAGCTTTCTTT
D gene: NA; J gene: TRBJ2-7; clone size: NA; V gene: TRBV27; CDR3 protein: CASSPPRGKPNEQYF; CDR3 DNA: TGTGCCAGCAGTCCCCCACGCGGGAAACCGAACGAGCAGTACTTC
D gene: TRBD1; J gene: TRBJ2-1; clone size: NA; V gene: TRBV19; CDR3 protein: CASSIRGQGHEQFF; CDR3 DNA: TGTGCCAGTAGTATTAGGGGACAGGGGCATGAGCAGTTCTTC
D gene: TRBD1; J gene: TRBJ2-7; clone size: NA; V gene: TRBV7-9; CDR3 protein: CASSPETGPHEQYF; CDR3 DNA: TGTGCCAGCAGCCCCGAGACAGGGCCCCACGAGCAGTACTTC
D gene: TRBD1; J gene: TRBJ2-2; clone size: NA; V gene: TRBV10-3; CDR3 protein: CAISDRGDSSNTGELFF; CDR3 DNA: TGTGCCATCAGCGACAGGGGCGATAGCTCGAACACCGGGGAGCTGTTTTTT
D gene: NA; J gene: TRBJ2-1; clone size: NA; V gene: TRBV28; CDR3 protein: CASSLFPGAGSYNEQFF; CDR3 DNA: TGTGCCAGCAGTTTATTCCCGGGGGCGGGCTCCTACAATGAGCAGTTCTTC
D gene: TRBD1; J gene: TRBJ1-2; clone size: NA; V gene: TRBV19; CDR3 protein: CASTLGLGQTFYGYTF; CDR3 DNA: TGTGCCAGTACCCTGGGTCTGGGACAGACTTTCTATGGCTACACCTTC
D gene: TRBD1; J gene: TRBJ1-2; clone size: NA; V gene: TRBV7-2; CDR3 protein: CASSSRHGQGADGYTF; CDR3 DNA: TGTGCCAGCAGCTCAAGACATGGACAGGGGGCAGATGGCTACACCTTC
D gene: NA; J gene: TRBJ1-1; clone size: NA; V gene: TRBV18; CDR3 protein: CASSPEGSGDTEAFF; CDR3 DNA: TGTGCCAGCTCACCAGAAGGAAGTGGGGACACTGAAGCTTTCTTT
D gene: TRBD2; J gene: TRBJ2-7; clone size: NA; V gene: TRBV27; CDR3 protein: CASVSGSSGSYEQYF; CDR3 DNA: TGTGCCAGCGTCTCTGGGTCTAGCGGATCCTACGAGCAGTACTTC
D gene: TRBD1; J gene: TRBJ2-5; clone size: once; V gene: TRBV28; CDR3 protein: CASSFRDRGLETQYF; CDR3 DNA: TGTGCCAGCAGTTTTAGGGACAGGGGTCTAGAGACCCAGTACTTC
D gene: NA; J gene: TRBJ1-4; clone size: NA; V gene: TRBV9; CDR3 protein: CASSVGGGGNEKLFF; CDR3 DNA: TGTGCCAGCAGCGTAGGTGGAGGCGGGAATGAAAAACTGTTTTTT
D gene: TRBD1; J gene: TRBJ2-7; clone size: NA; V gene: TRBV6-6; CDR3 protein: CASSSAWTGSYEQYF; CDR3 DNA: TGTGCCAGCAGTTCTGCCTGGACAGGCTCCTACGAGCAGTACTTC
D gene: TRBD2; J gene: TRBJ2-3; clone size: once; V gene: TRBV5-4; CDR3 protein: CASSSTSGRAGDTQYF; CDR3 DNA: TGTGCCAGCAGCTCTACTAGCGGGAGGGCCGGAGATACGCAGTATTTT
D gene: TRBD1; J gene: TRBJ2-7; clone size: NA; V gene: TRBV5-4; CDR3 protein: CASSETGQGYEQYF; CDR3 DNA: TGTGCCAGCAGCGAGACGGGACAGGGCTACGAGCAGTACTTC
D gene: NA; J gene: TRBJ2-1; clone size: NA; V gene: TRBV6-1; CDR3 protein: CASSDLGSPYNEQFF; CDR3 DNA: TGTGCCAGCAGTGATTTAGGTAGTCCCTACAATGAGCAGTTCTTC
D gene: NA; J gene: TRBJ1-5; clone size: NA; V gene: TRBV2; CDR3 protein: CASSVLDSNQPQHF; CDR3 DNA: TGTGCCAGCAGTGTTCTAGATAGCAATCAGCCCCAGCATTTT
D gene: TRBD1; J gene: TRBJ1-2; clone size: NA; V gene: TRBV12-5; CDR3 protein: CASGLSGQIHGYTF; CDR3 DNA: TGTGCTAGTGGTTTATCGGGACAGATACATGGCTACACCTTC
D gene: NA; J gene: TRBJ2-1; clone size: NA; V gene: TRBV6-5; CDR3 protein: CASSYSTAYGQFF; CDR3 DNA: TGTGCCAGCAGTTACTCGACGGCGTACGGGCAGTTCTTC
D gene: NA; J gene: TRBJ2-3; clone size: NA; V gene: TRBV7-5; CDR3 protein: CARCSTDTQYF; CDR3 DNA: TGTGCGCGCTGTAGCACAGATACGCAGTATTTT
D gene: TRBD2; J gene: TRBJ2-1; clone size: NA; V gene: TRBV2; CDR3 protein: CASSGGRASTDEQFF; CDR3 DNA: TGTGCCAGCAGTGGGGGGAGGGCCTCGACGGATGAGCAGTTCTTC
D gene: NA; J gene: TRBJ2-5; clone size: NA; V gene: TRBV5-6; CDR3 protein: CASSLPGVETQYF; CDR3 DNA: TGTGCCAGCAGCTTGCCAGGGGTGGAGACCCAGTACTTC
D gene: TRBD2; J gene: TRBJ2-1; clone size: NA; V gene: TRBV15; CDR3 protein: CATSREASGRAREQFF; CDR3 DNA: TGTGCCACCAGCAGAGAAGCTAGCGGGAGGGCCAGGGAGCAGTTCTTC
D gene: NA; J gene: TRBJ2-7; clone size: NA; V gene: TRBV19; CDR3 protein: CASSSEHRATSLSF; CDR3 DNA: TGTGCCAGTAGTAGTGAACACCGGGCCACGAGTCTGAGCTTC
D gene: NA; J gene: TRBJ2-1; clone size: NA; V gene: TRBV6-5; CDR3 protein: CASSYGGQGQFF; CDR3 DNA: TGTGCCAGCAGTTACGGGGGTCAGGGGCAGTTCTTC
D gene: TRBD2; J gene: TRBJ2-1; clone size: NA; V gene: TRBV6-5; CDR3 protein: CASSYLAGGYNEQFF; CDR3 DNA: TGTGCCAGCAGTTACCTAGCGGGTGGTTACAATGAGCAGTTCTTC
D gene: NA; J gene: TRBJ1-5; clone size: NA; V gene: TRBV10-1; CDR3 protein: CASPGMGVQHF; CDR3 DNA: TGCGCCAGCCCCGGGATGGGGGTACAGCATTTT
D gene: NA; J gene: TRBJ2-7; clone size: NA; V gene: TRBV7-8; CDR3 protein: CASSPVVSYEQYF; CDR3 DNA: TGTGCCAGCAGCCCCGTTGTTAGCTACGAGCAGTACTTC
D gene: NA; J gene: TRBJ2-7; clone size: once; V gene: TRBV7-9; CDR3 protein: CASSLGLNEQYF; CDR3 DNA: TGTGCCAGCAGCTTGGGGCTTAACGAGCAGTACTTC
D gene: NA; J gene: TRBJ2-7; clone size: NA; V gene: TRBV7-9; CDR3 protein: CASSSLGGTELYEQYF; CDR3 DNA: TGTGCCAGCAGCTCCCTTGGCGGGACAGAATTATACGAGCAGTACTTC
D gene: TRBD1; J gene: TRBJ2-3; clone size: NA; V gene: TRBV5-1; CDR3 protein: CASSSTGGVADTQYF; CDR3 DNA: TGCGCCAGCAGCTCGACAGGGGGTGTAGCAGATACGCAGTATTTT
D gene: TRBD2; J gene: TRBJ2-1; clone size: NA; V gene: TRBV10-3; CDR3 protein: CAISESVGLADNEQFF; CDR3 DNA: TGTGCCATCAGTGAGTCGGTGGGACTAGCGGACAATGAGCAGTTCTTC
D gene: NA; J gene: TRBJ2-1; clone size: NA; V gene: TRBV10-3; CDR3 protein: CAISYRTGGSYNEQFF; CDR3 DNA: TGTGCCATCAGTTATAGGACCGGGGGCTCCTACAATGAGCAGTTCTTC
D gene: NA; J gene: TRBJ2-7; clone size: NA; V gene: TRBV7-2; CDR3 protein: CASTKQVRYEQYF; CDR3 DNA: TGTGCCAGCACCAAACAGGTCCGGTACGAGCAGTACTTC
D gene: NA; J gene: TRBJ2-5; clone size: NA; V gene: TRBV7-2; CDR3 protein: CASAYPSGRETQYF; CDR3 DNA: TGTGCCAGCGCTTATCCCTCCGGGCGGGAGACCCAGTACTTC
D gene: TRBD1; J gene: TRBJ2-3; clone size: NA; V gene: TRBV19; CDR3 protein: CASSPTGPRIDTQYF; CDR3 DNA: TGTGCCAGTAGCCCGACAGGGCCCCGGATAGATACGCAGTATTTT
D gene: NA; J gene: TRBJ1-1; clone size: NA; V gene: TRBV18; CDR3 protein: CASSPRGGMNTEAFF; CDR3 DNA: TGTGCCAGCTCACCTAGGGGGGGAATGAACACTGAAGCTTTCTTT
D gene: TRBD1; J gene: TRBJ2-7; clone size: NA; V gene: TRBV6-1; CDR3 protein: CASRGTVYEQYF; CDR3 DNA: TGTGCCAGCAGAGGGACAGTCTACGAGCAGTACTTC